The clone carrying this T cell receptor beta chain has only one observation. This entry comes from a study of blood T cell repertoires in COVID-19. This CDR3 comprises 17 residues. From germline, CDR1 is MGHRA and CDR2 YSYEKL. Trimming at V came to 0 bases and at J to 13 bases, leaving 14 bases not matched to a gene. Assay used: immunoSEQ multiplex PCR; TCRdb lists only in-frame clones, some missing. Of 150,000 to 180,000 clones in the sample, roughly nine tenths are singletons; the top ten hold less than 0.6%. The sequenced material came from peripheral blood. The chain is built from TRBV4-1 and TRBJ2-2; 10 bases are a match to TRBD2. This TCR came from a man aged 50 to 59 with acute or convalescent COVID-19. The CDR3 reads CASSQDRLAGGGRRLFF. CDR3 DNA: TGCGCCAGCAGCCAAGATCGACTAGCGGGTGGGGGGCGGCGGCTGTTTTTT.